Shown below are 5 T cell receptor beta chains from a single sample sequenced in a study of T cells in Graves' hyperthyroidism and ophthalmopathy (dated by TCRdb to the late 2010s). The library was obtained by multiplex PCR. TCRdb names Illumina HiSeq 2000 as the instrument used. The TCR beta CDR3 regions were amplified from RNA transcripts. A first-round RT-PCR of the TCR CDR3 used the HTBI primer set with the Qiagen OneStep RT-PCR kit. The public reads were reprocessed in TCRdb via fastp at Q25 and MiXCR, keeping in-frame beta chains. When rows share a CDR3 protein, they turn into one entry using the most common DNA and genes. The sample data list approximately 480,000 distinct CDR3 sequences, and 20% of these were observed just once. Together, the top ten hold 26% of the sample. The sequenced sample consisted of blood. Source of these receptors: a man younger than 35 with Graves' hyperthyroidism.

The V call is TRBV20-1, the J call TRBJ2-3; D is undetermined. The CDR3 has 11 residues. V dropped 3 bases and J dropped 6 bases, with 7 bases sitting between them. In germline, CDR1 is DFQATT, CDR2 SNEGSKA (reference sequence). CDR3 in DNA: TGCAGTGCTAGGGAACATGATACGCAGTATTTT. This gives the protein CSAREHDTQYF.

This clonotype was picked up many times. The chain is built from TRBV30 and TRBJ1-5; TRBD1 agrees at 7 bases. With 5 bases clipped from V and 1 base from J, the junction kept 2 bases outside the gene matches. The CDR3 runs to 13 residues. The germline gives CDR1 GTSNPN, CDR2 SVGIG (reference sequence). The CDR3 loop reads CAWGTDSNQPQHF. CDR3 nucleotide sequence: TGTGCCTGGGGGACAGACAGCAATCAGCCCCAGCATTTT. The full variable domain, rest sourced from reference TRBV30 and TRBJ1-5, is SQTIHQWPATLVQPVGSPLSLECTVEGTSNPNLYWYRQAAGRGLQLLFYSVGIGQISSEVPQNLSASRPQDRQFILSSKKLLLSDSGFYLCAWGTDSNQPQHFGDGTRLSIL.

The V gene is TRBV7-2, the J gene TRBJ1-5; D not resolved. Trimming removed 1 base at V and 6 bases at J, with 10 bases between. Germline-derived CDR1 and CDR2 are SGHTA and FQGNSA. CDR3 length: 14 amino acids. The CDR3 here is CASSLEVVAQPQHF. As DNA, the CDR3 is TGTGCCAGCAGCTTAGAGGTAGTGGCTCAGCCCCAGCATTTT.

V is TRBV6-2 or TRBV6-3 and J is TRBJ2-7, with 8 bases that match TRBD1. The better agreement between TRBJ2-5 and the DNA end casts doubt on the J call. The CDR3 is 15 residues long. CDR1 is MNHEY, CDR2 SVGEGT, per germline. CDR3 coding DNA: TGTGCCAGCAGTTACATGGACAGGGTTGGAGAGACCCAGTACTTC. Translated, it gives CASSYMDRVGETQYF.

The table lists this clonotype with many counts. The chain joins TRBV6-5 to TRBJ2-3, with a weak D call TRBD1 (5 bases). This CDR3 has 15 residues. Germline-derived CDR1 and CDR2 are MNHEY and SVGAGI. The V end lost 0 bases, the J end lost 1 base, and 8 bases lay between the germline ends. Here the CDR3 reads CASSYSRGGTDTQYF. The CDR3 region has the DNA TGTGCCAGCAGTTACTCTAGGGGCGGCACAGATACGCAGTATTTT.